The next 24 T cell receptor beta chains were all read from a single sample in a study of T-cell reconstitution after alpha-beta-depleted transplantation in children. The library targeted TCRbeta and was prepared with unique molecular identifiers. Each CDR3 protein gets one entry after TCRdb re-called the PCR reads with MiXCR. Of 500,000 to 650,000 distinct CDR3 sequences in the sample, under 15% were seen once. The material sequenced was PBMCs, mostly from graft donor cells, taken 360 days after TCRalphabeta/CD19-depleted stem cell transplant. All receptors derive from a male patient under 18 who had a stem cell transplant for acute myeloid leukemia, so the T cells may come from the graft donor.

The chain has TRBV18 and TRBJ2-1; TRBD2 aligns across 7 bases. V lost 3 bases to trimming and J lost 5 bases; unmatched junction nucleotides: 7. Germline CDR1 is KGHSH and CDR2 is LQKENI. The CDR3 totals 15 residues. CDR3 in DNA: TGTGCCAGCTCACCGGGGAGGGAGAGGAACAATGAGCAGTTCTTC. Amino acid sequence: CASSPGRERNNEQFF.

In this sample, this clonotype turned up many times. This rearrangement joins TRBV10-3 to TRBJ2-3; TRBD2 might be the D (5 bases). The CDR3 totals 15 residues. With 4 bases removed from V and 2 bases from J, the gap between germline ends came to 13 bases. Per the germline V gene, CDR1 is ENHRY and CDR2 is SYGVKD. Here the CDR3 reads CAISVGSVHTDTQYF. Written as DNA, the CDR3 is TGTGCCATCAGTGTTGGTAGCGTCCACACAGATACGCAGTATTTT.

The chain carries TRBV2 and TRBJ2-1; TRBD2 matches 14 bases. J was trimmed by 8 bases and V by 3 bases; bases with no gene match: 9. CDR3 size: 17 residues. CDR1 is SNHLY and CDR2 is FYNNEI in the germline V gene. In DNA form, the CDR3 reads TGTGCCAGCAGTGATCCCGGACTAGCGGGAGGTAGGGATGAGCAGTTCTTC. Translating it yields CASSDPGLAGGRDEQFF.

DNA of the CDR3: TGTGCCAGCAGTTTCACTAGATTCGATGAGCAGTTCTTC. Its protein product is CASSFTRFDEQFF. The chain couples TRBV6-2 or TRBV6-3 to TRBJ2-1; D possibly corresponds to TRBD2 (5 bases). The germline V gene encodes CDR1 MNHEY and CDR2 SVGEGT. V dropped 4 bases and J dropped 8 bases, with 12 bases sitting between them. This CDR3 region has 13 residues.

This clonotype was detected a few times. V usage is TRBV7-9 and J usage is TRBJ2-1; 10 nucleotides match TRBD2. There are 17 residues in the CDR3. The ends lost 2 bases at V and 4 bases at J; junction bases unmatched: 8. CDR1 and CDR2 from the germline V gene are SEHNR and FQNEAQ (reference sequence). The CDR3 reads CASSLKGWTSGYNEQFF. The CDR3 DNA reads as TGTGCCAGCAGCTTAAAAGGTTGGACTAGCGGATACAATGAGCAGTTCTTC.

This rearrangement joins TRBV4-2 to TRBJ2-7; 7 positions match TRBD2. This CDR3 spans 15 amino acids. The junction had 4 bases not matched to a gene; V was cut back by 0 bases and J by 2 bases. Germline lookup yields CDR1 LGHNA and CDR2 YNFKEQ. Here the CDR3 DNA reads TGTGCCAGCAGCCAAGAGGCTAGCGGTGCCTACGAGCAGTACTTC. It specifies CASSQEASGAYEQYF.

The rearrangement links TRBV5-1 to TRBJ2-7; either TRBD1 or TRBD2 may supply D (6 bases each). CDR1 and CDR2 from the germline V gene are SGHRS and YFSETQ. The CDR3 has 15 residues. The germline V and J ends were trimmed by 1 base and 2 bases, with 13 bases remaining between them. Written as DNA, the CDR3 is TGCGCCAGCAGCTTGTCGGGGGCGAACACCTACGAGCAGTACTTC. It yields the protein CASSLSGANTYEQYF. Supplemented by reference TRBV5-1 and TRBJ2-7, the full variable domain reads KAGVTQTPRYLIKTRGQQVTLSCSPISGHRSVSWYQQTPGQGLQFLFEYFSETQRNKGNFPGRFSGRQFSNSRSEMNVSTLELGDSALYLCASSLSGANTYEQYFGPGTRLTVT.

This clonotype has more than one count but fewer than ten. The chain couples TRBV9 to TRBJ2-2, with D hard to call. The ends were cut back, 2 bases at V and 0 bases at J, with 11 bases in the middle. Germline CDR1 is SGDLS and CDR2 is YYNGEE. The CDR3 consists of 16 residues. The CDR3 bases are TGTGCCAGCAGCGTTTGGGCCAACGCGAACACCGGGGAGCTGTTTTTT. Translation: CASSVWANANTGELFF.

There are many counts of this clonotype. This sequence joins TRBV5-6 and TRBJ2-7; perhaps D is TRBD1 or TRBD2 (6 bases each). This CDR3 region has 12 residues. The germline V gene encodes CDR1 SGHDT and CDR2 YYEEEE. V was clipped by 8 bases and J by 7 bases, with 16 bases between them. The CDR3 DNA follows: TGTGCCAGGCGCTGGGGGGCGGGAGAGCAGTACTTC. Protein: CARRWGAGEQYF.

V is TRBV6-1 and J is TRBJ2-3, with 9 nucleotides matching TRBD2. V shed 3 bases and J 9 bases; nucleotides not matched to a gene: 7. The CDR3 is 14 residues long. Germline V gene sequence: CDR1 MNHNS, CDR2 SASEGT. The CDR3 region is CASSDRLAGTTQYF. Here the CDR3 DNA reads TGTGCCAGCAGTGACCGGCTAGCGGGGACCACGCAGTATTTT.

This chain links TRBV27 with TRBJ2-7, with a possible D match to TRBD1 (7 bases). Trimming removed 6 bases from V and 4 bases from J, with 22 bases in between. The germline CDR1 and CDR2 sequences are MNHEY and SMNVEV (reference sequence). The CDR3 loop spans 16 amino acids. CDR3 residues: CASRELGGAGTYEQYF. CDR3 in DNA: TGTGCCAGCAGAGAACTAGGGGGCGCGGGGACTTACGAGCAGTACTTC.

This clonotype was detected many times. The chain is built from TRBV28 and TRBJ1-3; TRBD1 aligns across 7 bases. Germline CDR1 and CDR2: MDHEN and SYDVKM. CDR3 length: 13 residues. The V and J ends lost 8 bases and 0 bases, in that order; junction bases with no gene match: 1. CDR3 protein: CASRQGSGNTIYF. In DNA, the CDR3 is TGTGCCAGCCGACAGGGCTCTGGAAACACCATATATTTT.

The chain recombines TRBV20-1 with TRBJ1-6, with D possibly matching TRBD1 (5 bases). With 6 bases removed from V and 8 bases from J, the gap between germline ends came to 26 bases. The CDR3 length is 17 residues. Germline-derived CDR1 and CDR2 are DFQATT and SNEGSKA (reference sequence). The CDR3 DNA reads as TGCAGTGCCAGTTCTCCATTAAACCAGGGTGTTGATTCACCCCTCCACTTT. Protein: CSASSPLNQGVDSPLHF.

The table lists this clonotype with a few counts. This rearrangement joins TRBV9 to TRBJ2-5; possibly TRBD1 for D (6 bases). V was pared by 0 bases and J by 5 bases, with 20 bases between. Germline V gene data show CDR1 as SGDLS and CDR2 as YYNGEE. This CDR3 has 17 amino acids. CDR3 amino acids: CASSVVGGHPVRETQYF. The CDR3 nucleotides read TGTGCCAGCAGCGTAGTTGGGGGACACCCGGTCAGGGAGACCCAGTACTTC.

The V gene is TRBV4-3, the J gene TRBJ2-3; 7 positions agree with TRBD2. This CDR3 has 17 amino acids. Germline CDR1 and CDR2: LGHNA and YSLEER. With 1 base clipped from V and 1 base from J, the junction kept 8 bases outside the gene matches. CDR3 sequence (DNA): TGCGCCAGCAGCCAAGTGGGAACTAGCGATGGCACAGATACGCAGTATTTT. It encodes CASSQVGTSDGTDTQYF.

In the case of this clonotype: Germline and junction disagree at one end, which may indicate a read error. This chain connects TRBV3-1 to TRBJ2-7; 14 bases align to TRBD2. The CDR3 is made up of 19 amino acids. Germline V gene sequence: CDR1 LGHDT, CDR2 YNNKEL (reference sequence). In nucleotides, the CDR3 is TGTGCCTGCAGCCAGACATCCGTTGGACTAGCGGGAGGCCCCTACGAGCAGTACTTC. This sequence encodes CACSQTSVGLAGGPYEQYF.

This clonotype was picked up many times. CDR3 loop: CASSRTGSSNQPQHF. Written as DNA, the CDR3 is TGTGCCAGCAGCCGGACAGGGAGTAGCAATCAGCCCCAGCATTTT. This rearrangement joins TRBV4-2 to TRBJ1-5; 8 nucleotides align to TRBD1. V gave up 4 bases and J gave up 0 bases; unmatched junction bases: 2. There are 15 residues in the CDR3. Germline lookup yields CDR1 LGHNA and CDR2 YNFKEQ.

The chain employs TRBV28 and TRBJ2-4; 7 positions match TRBD1. This CDR3 contains 15 residues. CDR1 and CDR2 (germline): MDHEN, SYDVKM. The J segment lost 1 base and the V segment lost 3 bases, leaving 3 bases of the junction unmatched. The CDR3 protein is CASSFVDRAKNIQYF. CDR3 in DNA: TGTGCCAGCAGTTTCGTGGACAGGGCCAAAAACATTCAGTACTTC. Looking up the rest from reference TRBV28 and TRBJ2-4 gives the full variable domain: DVKVTQSSRYLVKRTGEKVFLECVQDMDHENMFWYRQDPGLGLRLIYFSYDVKMKEKGDIPEGYSVSREKKERFSLILESASTNQTSMYLCASSFVDRAKNIQYFGAGTRLSVL.

This clonotype was found a few times. V usage is TRBV29-1 and J usage is TRBJ2-5; D gene ambiguous. In germline, CDR1 is SQVTM, CDR2 ANQGSEA. This CDR3 region has 13 residues. Trimming removed 3 bases from V and 5 bases from J, with 13 bases in between. CDR3 nucleotide sequence: TGCAGCGTTGAGGGCGGACGGAAGGAGACCCAGTACTTC. It encodes CSVEGGRKETQYF.

This clonotype came up a few times. The J gene is TRBJ2-3, the V gene TRBV29-1; D may be TRBD1 (6 bases). V was clipped by 7 bases and J by 2 bases, with 10 bases between them. This CDR3 has 12 residues. The germline gives CDR1 SQVTM, CDR2 ANQGSEA. CDR3 protein: CSAWTATDTQYF. The CDR3 nucleotides are TGCAGCGCCTGGACAGCCACAGATACGCAGTATTTT.

Written as DNA, the CDR3 is TGTGCCAGCAGGAAGGGATCTAACTATGGCTACACCTTC. Protein: CASRKGSNYGYTF. V gene TRBV9 combines with J gene TRBJ1-2, with unresolved D. This CDR3 has 13 residues. Deletions cut 5 bases from V and 0 bases from J, with 8 bases between. Germline V lookup: CDR1 SGDLS, CDR2 YYNGEE. Complete variable domain (other parts from reference TRBV9 and TRBJ1-2): DSGVTQTPKHLITATGQRVTLRCSPRSGDLSVYWYQQSLDQGLQFLIQYYNGEERAKGNILERFSAQQFPDLHSELNLSSLELGDSALYFCASRKGSNYGYTFGSGTRLTVV.

This clonotype showed up many times. The J gene is TRBJ2-5, the V gene TRBV5-6, with D unclear. Per the germline V gene, CDR1 is SGHDT and CDR2 is YYEEEE. The CDR3 spans 11 residues. Trimming stripped 1 base from V and 7 bases from J, with 5 bases between. The CDR3 bases are TGTGCCAGCAGCTTGATCGGGACCCAGTACTTC. This sequence encodes CASSLIGTQYF.

This chain links TRBV29-1 with TRBJ1-2; TRBD1 aligns across 8 bases. V was pared by 1 base and J by 10 bases, with 11 bases of the junction left unmatched. Germline V lookup: CDR1 SQVTM, CDR2 ANQGSEA. The CDR3 covers 14 residues. The CDR3 sequence is CSVEVSGGGNDYTF. CDR3 nucleotide sequence: TGCAGCGTTGAAGTGTCAGGGGGCGGTAACGACTACACCTTC. Supplemented by reference TRBV29-1 and TRBJ1-2, the full variable domain reads SAVISQKPSRDICQRGTSLTIQCQVDSQVTMMFWYRQQPGQSLTLIATANQGSEATYESGFVIDKFPISRPNLTFSTLTVSNMSPEDSSIYLCSVEVSGGGNDYTFGSGTRLTVV.

V usage is TRBV20-1 and J usage is TRBJ2-5; 8 bases fit TRBD1. This CDR3 has 16 residues. The V gene end was trimmed by 3 bases and the J gene end by 0 bases; junction bases not matched to a gene: 9. Germline values: CDR1 DFQATT, CDR2 SNEGSKA (reference sequence). The CDR3 reads CSASAGGDGYQETQYF. For the CDR3, the DNA is TGCAGTGCTAGTGCAGGGGGCGACGGGTACCAAGAGACCCAGTACTTC.